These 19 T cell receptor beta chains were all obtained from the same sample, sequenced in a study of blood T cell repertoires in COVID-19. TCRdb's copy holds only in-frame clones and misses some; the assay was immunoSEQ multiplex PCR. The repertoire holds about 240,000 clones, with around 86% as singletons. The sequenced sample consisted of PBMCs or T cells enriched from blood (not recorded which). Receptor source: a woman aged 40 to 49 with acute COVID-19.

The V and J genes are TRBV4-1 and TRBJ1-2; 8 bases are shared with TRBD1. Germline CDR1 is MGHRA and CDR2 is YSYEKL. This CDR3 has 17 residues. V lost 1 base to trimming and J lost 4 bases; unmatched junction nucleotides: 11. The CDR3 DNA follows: TGCGCCAGCAGCCAAGTACAGGGGGGGACGCGGGGCTATGGCTACACCTTC. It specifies CASSQVQGGTRGYGYTF.

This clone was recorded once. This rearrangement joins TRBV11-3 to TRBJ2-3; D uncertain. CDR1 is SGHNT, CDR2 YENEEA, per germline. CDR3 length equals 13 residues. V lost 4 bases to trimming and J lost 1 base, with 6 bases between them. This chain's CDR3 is CASSSQGTDTQYF. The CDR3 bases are TGTGCCAGCAGCTCCCAGGGCACAGATACGCAGTATTTT.

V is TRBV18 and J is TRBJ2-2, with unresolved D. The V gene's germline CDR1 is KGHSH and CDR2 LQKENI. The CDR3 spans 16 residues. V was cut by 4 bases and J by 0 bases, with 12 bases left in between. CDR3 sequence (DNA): TGTGCCAGCTCACTCTATTCTCCGGCGAACACCGGGGAGCTGTTTTTT. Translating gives CASSLYSPANTGELFF.

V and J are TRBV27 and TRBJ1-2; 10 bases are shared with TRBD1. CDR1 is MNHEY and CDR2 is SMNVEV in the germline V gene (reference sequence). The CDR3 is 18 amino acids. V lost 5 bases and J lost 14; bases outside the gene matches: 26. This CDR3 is CASSGGLDRGNKRRLETF. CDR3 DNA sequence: TGTGCCAGCAGTGGGGGCCTGGACAGGGGGAATAAAAGGCGGCTTGAAACCTTC.

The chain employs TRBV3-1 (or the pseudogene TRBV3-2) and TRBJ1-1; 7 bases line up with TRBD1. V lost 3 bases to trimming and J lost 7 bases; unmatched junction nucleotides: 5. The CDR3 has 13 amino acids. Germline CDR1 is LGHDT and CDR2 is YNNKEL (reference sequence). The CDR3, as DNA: TGTGCCAGCAGCCAGGATAACAGGGGTGAAGCTTTCTTT. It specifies CASSQDNRGEAFF.

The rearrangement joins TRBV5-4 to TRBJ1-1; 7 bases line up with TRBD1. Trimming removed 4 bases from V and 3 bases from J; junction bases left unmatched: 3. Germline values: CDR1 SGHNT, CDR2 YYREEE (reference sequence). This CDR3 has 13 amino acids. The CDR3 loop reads CASSPDRDTEAFF. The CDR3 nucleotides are TGTGCCAGCAGCCCTGACAGGGACACTGAAGCTTTCTTT.

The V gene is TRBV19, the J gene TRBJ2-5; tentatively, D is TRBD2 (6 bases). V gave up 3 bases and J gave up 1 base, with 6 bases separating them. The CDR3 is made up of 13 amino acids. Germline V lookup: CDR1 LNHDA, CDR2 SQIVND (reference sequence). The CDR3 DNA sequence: TGTGCCAGTAGTATCGGGGGCCAAGAGACCCAGTACTTC. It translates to CASSIGGQETQYF.

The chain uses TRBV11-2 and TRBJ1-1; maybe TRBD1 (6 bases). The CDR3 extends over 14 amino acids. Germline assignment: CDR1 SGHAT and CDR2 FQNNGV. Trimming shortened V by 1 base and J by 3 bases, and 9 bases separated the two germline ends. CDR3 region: CASSLVDRDTEAFF. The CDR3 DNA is TGTGCCAGCAGCTTAGTGGACAGAGACACTGAAGCTTTCTTT.

The CDR3 coding sequence is TGTGCCAGCAGCCCTAGGGGCCCAGATACGCAGTATTTT. Translated: CASSPRGPDTQYF. The chain has TRBV7-9 and TRBJ2-3, with D perhaps matching TRBD1 (5 bases). V lost 5 bases and J 4 bases, leaving 10 bases between the germline ends. The CDR3 is made up of 13 amino acids. Germline CDR1 SEHNR, CDR2 FQNEAQ (reference sequence).

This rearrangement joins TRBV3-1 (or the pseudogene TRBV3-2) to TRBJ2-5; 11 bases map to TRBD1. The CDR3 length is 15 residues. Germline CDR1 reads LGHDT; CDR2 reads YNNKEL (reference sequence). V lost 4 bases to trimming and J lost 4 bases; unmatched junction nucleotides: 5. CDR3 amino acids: CASSRGTGGLETQYF. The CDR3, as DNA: TGTGCCAGCAGCCGTGGGACAGGGGGATTAGAGACCCAGTACTTC.

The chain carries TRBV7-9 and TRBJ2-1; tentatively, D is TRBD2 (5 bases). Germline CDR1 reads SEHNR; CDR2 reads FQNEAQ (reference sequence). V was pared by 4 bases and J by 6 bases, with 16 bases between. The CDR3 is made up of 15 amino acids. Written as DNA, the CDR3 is TGTGCCAGCAGCTCCCAGAGACTACGGGTCAATGAGCAGTTCTTC. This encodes CASSSQRLRVNEQFF. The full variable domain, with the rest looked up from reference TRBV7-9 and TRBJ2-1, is DTGVSQNPRHKITKRGQNVTFRCDPISEHNRLYWYRQTLGQGPEFLTYFQNEAQLEKSRLLSDRFSAERPKGSFSTLEIQRTEQGDSAMYLCASSSQRLRVNEQFFGPGTRLTVL.

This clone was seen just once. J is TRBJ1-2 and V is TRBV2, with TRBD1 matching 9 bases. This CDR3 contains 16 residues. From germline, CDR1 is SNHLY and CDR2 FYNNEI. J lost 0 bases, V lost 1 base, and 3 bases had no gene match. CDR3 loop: CASSEVTGGANYGYTF. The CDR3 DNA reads TGTGCCAGCAGTGAAGTGACAGGGGGAGCTAACTATGGCTACACCTTC.

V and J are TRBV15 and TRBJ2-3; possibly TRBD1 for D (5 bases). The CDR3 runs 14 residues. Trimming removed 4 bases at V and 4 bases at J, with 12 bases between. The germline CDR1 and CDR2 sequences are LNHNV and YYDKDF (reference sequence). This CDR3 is CATSKLRGADTQYF. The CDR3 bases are TGTGCCACCAGCAAACTTAGGGGTGCAGATACGCAGTATTTT.

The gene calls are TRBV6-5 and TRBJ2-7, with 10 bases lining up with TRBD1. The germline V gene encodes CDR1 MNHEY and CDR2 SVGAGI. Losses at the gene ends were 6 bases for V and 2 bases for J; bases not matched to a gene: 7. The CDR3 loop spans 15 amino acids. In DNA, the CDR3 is TGTGCCAGCAGCCCGACAGGGGGCAGGACCTACGAGCAGTACTTC. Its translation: CASSPTGGRTYEQYF.

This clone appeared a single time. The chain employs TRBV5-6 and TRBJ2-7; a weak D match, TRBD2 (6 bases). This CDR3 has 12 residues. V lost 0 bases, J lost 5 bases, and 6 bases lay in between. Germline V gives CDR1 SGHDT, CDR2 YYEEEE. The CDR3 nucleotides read TGTGCCAGCAGCTTGGGGGGGGACGAGCAGTACTTC. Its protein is CASSLGGDEQYF. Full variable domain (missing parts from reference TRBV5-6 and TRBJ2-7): DAGVTQSPTHLIKTRGQQVTLRCSPKSGHDTVSWYQQALGQGPQFIFQYYEEEERQRGNFPDRFSGHQFPNYSSELNVNALLLGDSALYLCASSLGGDEQYFGPGTRLTVT.

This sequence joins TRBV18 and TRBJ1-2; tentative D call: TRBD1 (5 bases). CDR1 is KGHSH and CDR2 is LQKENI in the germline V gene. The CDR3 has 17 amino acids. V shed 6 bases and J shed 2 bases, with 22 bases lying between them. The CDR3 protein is CASSPGGVRASNYGYTF. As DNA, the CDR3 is TGTGCCAGCTCCCCTGGAGGGGTAAGGGCGAGCAACTATGGCTACACCTTC.

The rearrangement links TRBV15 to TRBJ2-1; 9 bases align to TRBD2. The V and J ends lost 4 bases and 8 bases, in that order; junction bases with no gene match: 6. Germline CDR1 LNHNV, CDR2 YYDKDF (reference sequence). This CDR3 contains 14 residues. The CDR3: CATSTQGTSHEQFF. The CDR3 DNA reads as TGTGCCACCAGCACCCAAGGGACTAGCCATGAGCAGTTCTTC.

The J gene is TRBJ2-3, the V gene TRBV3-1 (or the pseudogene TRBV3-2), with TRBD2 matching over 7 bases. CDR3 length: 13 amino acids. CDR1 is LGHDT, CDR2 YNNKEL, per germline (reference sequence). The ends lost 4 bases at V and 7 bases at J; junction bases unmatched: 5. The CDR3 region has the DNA TGTGCCAGCAGCCTAGGACTAGGGAATACGCAGTATTTT. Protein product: CASSLGLGNTQYF.

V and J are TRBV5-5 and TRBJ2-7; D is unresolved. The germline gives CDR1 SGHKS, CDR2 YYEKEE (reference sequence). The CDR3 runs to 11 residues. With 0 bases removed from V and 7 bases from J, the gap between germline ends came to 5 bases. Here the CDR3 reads CASSLVREQYF. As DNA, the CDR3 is TGTGCCAGCAGCTTGGTGCGTGAGCAGTACTTC. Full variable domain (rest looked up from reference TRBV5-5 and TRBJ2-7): DAGVTQSPTHLIKTRGQQVTLRCSPISGHKSVSWYQQVLGQGPQFIFQYYEKEERGRGNFPDRFSARQFPNYSSELNVNALLLGDSALYLCASSLVREQYFGPGTRLTVT.